Given below is one T cell receptor beta chain in context. Its antigen remains unidentified. This sample is part of a study of CD8 T cells in ankylosing spondylitis. The CDR3 runs to 17 residues. Trimming removed 4 bases from V and 4 bases from J; junction bases left unmatched: 7. MiXCR, applied by TCRdb to the 5' RACE reads, yields one record per CDR3 protein. The data show fewer than 400,000 distinct CDR3 sequences, approximately 14% seen once. Study findings and constraints: Several highly homologous variants formed a TCR beta motif that appeared characteristic of ankylosing spondylitis blood. Matched ankylosing spondylitis synovial fluid reportedly showed significant enrichment of disease-linked clones.

This TCR was recovered from a male donor with ankylosing spondylitis or in good health (not recorded which). The rearrangement uses TRBV5-7 and TRBJ2-1, with 14 positions matching TRBD2. TRBV5-7 is an ORF; its function is uncertain. Sequences were obtained from blood, either unsorted or a sorted T cell fraction (not recorded which). The CDR3 spells CASSARRLAGGYNEQFF. CDR3 coding DNA: TGTGCCAGCAGCGCCCGAAGACTAGCGGGAGGGTACAATGAGCAGTTCTTC.